The 23 T cell receptor beta chains below were found in one sample sequenced in a study of blood T cells in healthy people across ages. Using a J-beta primer mix together with a sample-barcoded 5' primer, a second PCR was run for about 6 to 12 cycles. TCRdb reprocessed the 5' RACE reads with MiXCR, giving one entry per CDR3 protein. The data show some 850,000 distinct CDR3 sequences, 25% to 30% seen once. A further study also used this sample, focusing on T cells of mothers and their children.

Sequenced material: blood. These TCRs come from a boy aged 5-17 years in good health.

The chain combines TRBV6-5 with TRBJ1-4; 9 nucleotides agree with TRBD1. Germline V gene lookup returns CDR1 MNHEY and CDR2 SVGAGI. This CDR3 region has 14 residues. V lost 5 bases to trimming and J lost 8 bases; unmatched junction nucleotides: 6. The CDR3 nucleotides read TGTGCCAGCAGTAGGGACAGGGAGTCCGAAAAACTGTTTTTT. This translates into CASSRDRESEKLFF.

The J gene is TRBJ2-3, the V gene TRBV2; D unclear. The germline CDR1 and CDR2 sequences are SNHLY and FYNNEI. V was clipped by 8 bases and J by 6 bases, with 12 bases between them. CDR3 length equals 12 residues. CDR3: CASQPTLDTQYF. The CDR3, as DNA: TGTGCCAGCCAGCCTACGCTCGATACGCAGTATTTT.

A remark on this clonotype: One junction end does not reproduce the germline sequence, and a read error may be involved. The gene calls are TRBV6-2 or TRBV6-3 and TRBJ2-3; D is uncertain. Germline loops: CDR1 MNHEY, CDR2 SVGEGT. The CDR3 length is 12 residues. The CDR3 bases are TGTGCCACCCGAATTGGAACAGATTCGCAGTATTTT. Amino acid sequence: CATRIGTDSQYF.

This clonotype was seen only a few times. V is TRBV12-3 or TRBV12-4 and J is TRBJ2-7, with D tentatively TRBD1 (6 bases). V shed 5 bases and J shed 2 bases, with 13 bases lying between them. The CDR3 has 14 amino acids. The CDR3 bases are TGTGCCAGCAGTAGGACAGCCACCACCTACGAGCAGTACTTC. Amino acid sequence: CASSRTATTYEQYF.

Points on this clonotype: Relative to the germline gene, one junction end is altered; a read error may explain this. The CDR3 region has the DNA TGTGCCAGCAGTCCACGGACCATGAGTTTGCGTCAGCCCCAGCAATTT. Protein sequence: CASSPRTMSLRQPQQF. This chain connects TRBV6-1 to TRBJ1-5; D is undetermined. The CDR3 is 16 residues long. Germline V gene lookup returns CDR1 MNHNS and CDR2 SASEGT.

The chain joins TRBV4-2 to TRBJ2-5; the match to TRBD2 covers 7 bases. V trimming: 4 bases; J trimming: 1 base; junction bases outside the gene matches: 15. The CDR3 is 18 amino acids. The germline CDR1 and CDR2 sequences are LGHNA and YNFKEQ. This CDR3 is CASSRSDSPGGPQETQYF. DNA of the CDR3: TGTGCCAGCAGCCGGAGCGATTCCCCGGGGGGTCCCCAAGAGACCCAGTACTTC.

This clonotype was seen a single time. V and J are TRBV5-1 and TRBJ1-3; D ambiguous. This CDR3 is 16 amino acids long. CDR1 and CDR2 (germline): SGHRS, YFSETQ. Trimming stripped 0 bases from V and 0 bases from J, with 10 bases between. CDR3 DNA sequence: TGCGCCAGCAGCTTGGAAGCAGCTAACTCTGGAAACACCATATATTTT. Translated, it gives CASSLEAANSGNTIYF.

This clonotype was seen many times. The CDR3 here is CASSVGGGETQYF. The DNA of the CDR3 is TGTGCCAGCAGCGTAGGCGGGGGAGAGACCCAGTACTTC. V usage is TRBV9 and J usage is TRBJ2-5, with 7 nucleotides matching TRBD2. This CDR3 region has 13 residues. The germline V gene has CDR1 SGDLS and CDR2 YYNGEE. With 0 bases clipped from V and 4 bases from J, the junction kept 0 bases outside the gene matches. The variable domain in full, completed from reference TRBV9 and TRBJ2-5, reads DSGVTQTPKHLITATGQRVTLRCSPRSGDLSVYWYQQSLDQGLQFLIQYYNGEERAKGNILERFSAQQFPDLHSELNLSSLELGDSALYFCASSVGGGETQYFGPGTRLLVL.

The CDR3 region is CASSLSRSNEQFF. The CDR3 region has the DNA TGTGCCAGCAGCTTAAGTAGGTCCAATGAGCAGTTCTTC. V gene TRBV7-3 combines with J gene TRBJ2-5; D not certain. The J call is in doubt because the DNA end fits TRBJ2-1 better. The germline V gene has CDR1 SGHTA and CDR2 FQGTGA. The CDR3 contains 13 residues.

This clonotype has at least ten counts. The chain links TRBV7-2 to TRBJ2-5; the D call may be TRBD1 or TRBD2 (6 bases each). The CDR3 has 16 residues. The ends were cut back, 1 base at V and 11 bases at J, with 23 bases in the middle. CDR1 and CDR2 from the germline V gene are SGHTA and FQGNSA. The CDR3 spells CASSLDGWGAPKEQYF. CDR3 sequence (DNA): TGTGCCAGCAGCTTAGACGGGTGGGGGGCGCCGAAAGAGCAGTACTTC.

V gene TRBV5-1 combines with J gene TRBJ2-2; 7 bases line up with TRBD1. This CDR3 has 15 residues. CDR1 SGHRS and CDR2 YFSETQ come from the germline V gene. V lost 7 bases to trimming and J lost 1 base; unmatched junction nucleotides: 7. The CDR3 loop is CASVERTGNTGELFF. In DNA, the CDR3 is TGCGCCAGCGTGGAGAGGACAGGGAACACCGGGGAGCTGTTTTTT.

This clonotype was seen a handful of times. This rearrangement joins TRBV28 to TRBJ2-1; 7 bases fit TRBD2. J was trimmed by 8 bases and V by 6 bases; bases with no gene match: 13. The CDR3 loop spans 15 amino acids. Looked up from germline, CDR1 is MDHEN and CDR2 is SYDVKM. For the CDR3, the DNA is TGTGCCAGCAGCGAAGCGGGGTCCACGGGGGATGAGCAGTTCTTC. It specifies CASSEAGSTGDEQFF.

The J gene is TRBJ1-1, the V gene TRBV5-1, with a tentative D call TRBD1 (5 bases). V was pared by 3 bases and J by 4 bases, with 16 bases between. This CDR3 has 15 residues. From germline, CDR1 is SGHRS and CDR2 YFSETQ. The CDR3 loop is CASSSTTLTGTEAFF. Here the CDR3 DNA reads TGCGCCAGCAGCTCGACTACCCTAACAGGCACTGAAGCTTTCTTT.

The table lists this clonotype with a few counts. The V gene is TRBV28, the J gene TRBJ2-5, with 13 nucleotides matching TRBD2. CDR1 is MDHEN, CDR2 SYDVKM, per germline. This CDR3 has 17 amino acids. V lost 7 bases to trimming and J lost 5 bases; unmatched junction nucleotides: 13. DNA for the CDR3: TGTGCCAGCACACCACCCACTAGCGGGGGGGCCTGGGAGACCCAGTACTTC. Its translation: CASTPPTSGGAWETQYF.

The gene calls are TRBV2 and TRBJ2-5; 9 nucleotides line up with TRBD2. Germline assignment: CDR1 SNHLY and CDR2 FYNNEI. With V trimmed by 1 base and J by 4 bases, 7 bases remained unmatched. The CDR3 runs to 16 residues. The CDR3 loop is CASSEVRASGAETQYF. The CDR3 DNA is TGTGCCAGCAGTGAAGTCCGCGCTAGCGGGGCAGAGACCCAGTACTTC.

In DNA form, the CDR3 reads TGTGCCAGCAGGCGGGACAGTCGGGAAAAACTGTTTTTT. The encoded protein is CASRRDSREKLFF. This chain links TRBV6-5 with TRBJ1-4; 7 positions agree with TRBD1. This CDR3 is 13 amino acids long. J was trimmed by 8 bases and V by 6 bases; bases with no gene match: 6. Germline-derived CDR1 and CDR2 are MNHEY and SVGAGI.

The V and J genes are TRBV11-1 and TRBJ2-5; 12 bases line up with TRBD2. The end of the DNA aligns better with TRBJ2-1, so the J call may be wrong. Germline values: CDR1 SGHAT, CDR2 FQDESV (reference sequence). The CDR3 has 20 residues. This CDR3 is CASSYGAGTSGWRGRNEQFF. The CDR3 DNA reads as TGTGCCAGCAGCTATGGAGCCGGGACTAGCGGGTGGAGGGGGAGGAATGAGCAGTTCTTC.

This clonotype occurred many times. The chain joins TRBV9 to TRBJ2-5; 9 bases match TRBD2. This CDR3 comprises 16 residues. The junction had 9 bases not matched to a gene; V was cut back by 2 bases and J by 4 bases. Germline V gene sequence: CDR1 SGDLS, CDR2 YYNGEE. The CDR3 DNA reads TGTGCCAGCAGCGTCTATAGCGGGGGCCCACGAGAGACCCAGTACTTC. Translated: CASSVYSGGPRETQYF.

The chain's CDR3 is CSARGLGHSSGYGYTF. The CDR3, as DNA: TGCAGTGCTAGAGGCCTCGGCCACAGCTCGGGCTATGGCTACACCTTC. The rearrangement links TRBV20-1 to TRBJ1-2; the D is unclear. The CDR3 runs 16 residues. Trimming took 1 base from V and 4 from J, leaving 19 bases between them. From germline, CDR1 is DFQATT and CDR2 SNEGSKA (reference sequence).

A few counts support this clonotype. The CDR3 protein is CASSYSGGRDQPQHF. The CDR3 DNA reads TGTGCCAGCAGTTACTCAGGGGGCCGGGATCAGCCCCAGCATTTT. The chain combines TRBV6-6 with TRBJ1-5; TRBD1 agrees at 7 bases. Germline V gives CDR1 MNHNY, CDR2 SVGAGI (reference sequence). V lost 0 bases, J lost 5 bases, and 4 bases stayed unmatched. The CDR3 has 15 amino acids.

This clonotype has only a few counts. V gene TRBV12-3 or TRBV12-4 combines with J gene TRBJ1-4, with 7 bases that match TRBD1. The V segment lost 5 bases and the J segment 8 bases; nucleotides outside the gene matches: 5. The CDR3 has 13 residues. CDR3 bases: TGTGCCAGCAGTCCTACAGGGGACGAAAAACTGTTTTTT. It encodes CASSPTGDEKLFF.

This clonotype was detected a few times. The rearrangement links TRBV11-2 to TRBJ2-2; 8 bases line up with TRBD1. This CDR3 is 13 amino acids long. Germline V CDR1 and CDR2: SGHAT, FQNNGV. V dropped 5 bases and J dropped 6; count of bases not matched to a gene: 2. The CDR3: CASSRTGPGELFF. The CDR3 DNA follows: TGTGCCAGCAGCCGGACAGGGCCCGGGGAGCTGTTTTTT.

This clonotype occurred a few times. This rearrangement joins TRBV11-2 to TRBJ2-5, with 7 bases aligning to TRBD2. CDR1 is SGHAT, CDR2 FQNNGV, per germline. The CDR3 length is 16 residues. V trimming: 5 bases; J trimming: 5 bases; junction bases outside the gene matches: 14. The CDR3 is CASSQTLTTSRETQYF. Written as DNA, the CDR3 is TGTGCCAGCAGCCAAACCCTGACGACTAGCCGCGAGACCCAGTACTTC.